This T cell receptor (beta chain) came from a study of blood T cell repertoires in COVID-19. Overall study: Sites across the United States, Italy and Spain contributed samples from acute and convalescent COVID-19. PBMCs, B-cell-depleted T cells, or T cells provided the cDNA or gDNA that made up the material.

Methods used by the authors: Reference gene primer amplification gave estimated nucleated cell counts. Measured with immunoSEQ multiplex PCR; TCRdb has only the in-frame clones, and not every one. Clone size and V and J calls were adopted from that table, with D and trimming inferred from the DNA. The repertoire holds 300,000 to 500,000 clones, with approximately 87% as singletons. The CDR3 sequence is 12 residues long. Germline V gene sequence: CDR1 LGHDT, CDR2 YNNKEL (reference sequence). The V end lost 2 bases, the J end lost 5 bases, and 4 bases lay between the germline ends. Assignments of participants to cohorts depended upon their own reported clinical history.

The rearrangement links TRBV3-1 (or the pseudogene TRBV3-2) to TRBJ1-5; D not resolved. The receptor was isolated from a woman aged 25 to 39 with acute COVID-19. Sequenced input: PBMCs or T cells enriched from blood (not recorded which). CDR3 coding DNA: TGTGCCAGCAGCCAAATCGATCAGCCCCAGCATTTT. Its translation: CASSQIDQPQHF.